What follows is one TCR beta chain and its context. The antigen remains undetermined. The record originates from a study of T cell repertoires in cytomegalovirus infection. Overall study results and limits: Based on cumulative public TCR beta family frequency, carriers of CMV plus the relevant HLA were identified. HLA-C-restricted CMV clonotypes gave the most frequent clonotype in two of eight donors.

In TCRdb, the reads were re-called with MiXCR into one record per CDR3 protein. The table lists roughly 170,000 distinct CDR3 sequences, roughly a fifth of them singletons, with about 25% in the top ten. The germline V and J ends were trimmed by 3 bases and 6 bases, with 13 bases remaining between them. The CDR3 has 14 amino acids. Germline-derived CDR1 and CDR2 are SGHTA and FQGNSA. The chain has TRBV7-2 and TRBJ2-3; D is uncertain. The receptor was derived from a human donor in good health (CMV status not recorded). Some clones in this sample may be carry-over from other donors' samples. The sequenced sample was CD8+ T cells from cultured PBMCs, obtained from culture after CMV antigen stimulation. For the CDR3, the DNA is TGTGCCAGCAGCTTCGCGGACGTGGCCGATACGCAGTATTTT. Protein product: CASSFADVADTQYF.